The 5 T cell receptor beta chains given below trace back to one sample, sequenced in a study of T cell responses to AZD1222 COVID-19 vaccine. The table came from immunoSEQ multiplex PCR; TCRdb's copy has only in-frame clones and leaves some out. The top ten hold 2.4% of the sample, which has over 75,000 clones, around 90% seen once. Sample: peripheral blood, taken on day 0 of AZD1222 vaccination. These receptors came from an adult in good health.

The chain carries TRBV5-1 and TRBJ2-2; no reliable D call. CDR1 and CDR2 from the germline V gene are SGHRS and YFSETQ. The V and J ends lost 3 bases and 0 bases respectively, with 12 bases between them. The CDR3 totals 16 residues. DNA of the CDR3: TGCGCCAGCAGCTATACCTGGACGGCGAACACCGGGGAGCTGTTTTTT. Translation: CASSYTWTANTGELFF.

This chain joins TRBV5-1 and TRBJ1-1, with TRBD1 matching over 7 bases. The V gene end was trimmed by 6 bases and the J gene end by 0 bases; junction bases not matched to a gene: 5. Germline CDR1 SGHRS, CDR2 YFSETQ. This CDR3 comprises 14 residues. CDR3 residues: CASTDRAMNTEAFF. The CDR3 region has the DNA TGCGCCAGCACCGACAGGGCCATGAACACTGAAGCTTTCTTT. The full variable domain, in which reference TRBV5-1 and TRBJ1-1 provide the parts outside the CDR3, is KAGVTQTPRYLIKTRGQQVTLSCSPISGHRSVSWYQQTPGQGLQFLFEYFSETQRNKGNFPGRFSGRQFSNSRSEMNVSTLELGDSALYLCASTDRAMNTEAFFGQGTRLTVV.

CDR3 in amino acids: CASSQSPASQAFF. DNA of the CDR3: TGTGCCAGCAGCCAATCCCCAGCTTCTCAAGCTTTCTTT. This chain connects TRBV16 to TRBJ1-1; D not resolved. This CDR3 contains 13 residues. Germline V gives CDR1 KGHSY, CDR2 FQNENV. Trimming took off 0 bases at V and 9 bases at J, with 11 bases between the two ends.

J is TRBJ1-2 and V is TRBV5-1, with TRBD1 as a possible D gene (6 bases). Trimming shortened V by 3 bases and J by 4 bases, and 13 bases separated the two germline ends. The CDR3 runs to 14 residues. Germline values: CDR1 SGHRS, CDR2 YFSETQ. Written as DNA, the CDR3 is TGCGCCAGCAGCTCAAGGGGGAAAGGCTATGGCTACACCTTC. Protein product: CASSSRGKGYGYTF.

The rearrangement joins TRBV23-1 to TRBJ1-5, with a possible D match to TRBD1 (5 bases). TRBV23-1 carries the ORF label, with uncertain function. The CDR3 is 17 amino acids. V was pared by 9 bases and J by 2 bases, with 23 bases between. The CDR3: CARRFGGGGEGNQPQHF. In DNA form, the CDR3 reads TGCGCCAGGCGTTTTGGGGGAGGAGGCGAAGGCAATCAGCCCCAGCATTTT.